This T cell receptor (beta chain) was sequenced during a study of metastatic and nonmetastatic thyroid tumors. In the study overall: Samples came from malignant and benign thyroid patients, and repertoires were compared across blood and tumor or nodule tissue.

Broader study findings: Significantly higher TCR beta diversity was reportedly seen in malignant thyroid tumors than benign nodules, in blood and tumor.

CDR1 and CDR2 from the germline V gene are SNHLY and FYNNEI. This CDR3 comprises 16 residues. TCRdb reanalyzed the PCR reads with MiXCR. The table lists some 31,000 clones, approximately 15% of them singletons. In this sample, this clone turned up many times. No antigen is known for it. A read error is possible here, since a much larger clone lies one base away. Other nucleotide sequences from this sample produce the same CDR3. All patients were untreated before thyroid surgery. The TCR comes from a female donor with papillary thyroid cancer or a benign thyroid nodule (not recorded which). Some clones in this sample may be carry-over from other donors' samples. The chain links TRBV2 to TRBJ2-7, with TRBD2 matching over 12 bases. Source material: blood. Here the CDR3 DNA reads TGTGCCAGCACCGTGAGGTTGACTAGCGGGAGCGACGAGCAGTACTTT. Its translation is CASTVRLTSGSDEQYF.